A single sample gave rise to the 8 T cell receptor beta chains below, sequenced in a study of metastatic and nonmetastatic thyroid tumors. MiXCR was used by TCRdb to re-call the PCR reads. Seen here are around 44,000 clones, 25% to 30% observed once, and the top ten hold 9.9%. Not a single patient had been given any form of treatment at any point before undergoing thyroid surgery. Sequenced material: blood. The source of these receptors is a male donor with papillary thyroid cancer or a benign thyroid nodule (not recorded which). Some clones in this sample may be carry-over from other donors' samples.

This clone was picked up many times. The V and J genes are TRBV14 and TRBJ2-1; D is uncertain. CDR3 size: 15 residues. Germline assignment: CDR1 SGHDN and CDR2 FVKESK. The ends were cut back, 3 bases at V and 4 bases at J, with 13 bases in the middle. The CDR3 DNA reads TGTGCCAGCAGCCAGTACCCCCCCGAATACAATGAGCAGTTCTTC. It is translated as CASSQYPPEYNEQFF. The whole variable domain, filled in from reference TRBV14 and TRBJ2-1, reads EAGVTQFPSHSVIEKGQTVTLRCDPISGHDNLYWYRRVMGKEIKFLLHFVKESKQDESGMPNNRFLAERTGGTYSTLKVQPAELEDSGVYFCASSQYPPEYNEQFFGPGTRLTVL.

The chain employs TRBV4-2 and TRBJ2-7, with TRBD2 identical over 8 bases. The V gene's germline CDR1 is LGHNA and CDR2 YNFKEQ. V dropped 4 bases and J dropped 0; count of bases not matched to a gene: 5. This CDR3 has 15 residues. The CDR3 bases are TGTGCCAGCAGCCGAGCGGGGGACCTCTCCTACGAGCAGTACTTC. Its protein is CASSRAGDLSYEQYF.

This clone was seen at least ten times. The chain joins TRBV7-3 to TRBJ2-5; D gene uncertain. CDR3 length: 18 amino acids. Germline CDR1 reads SGHTA; CDR2 reads FQGTGA. V was trimmed by 2 bases and J by 0 bases, leaving 19 bases between them. The CDR3 loop reads CASSLPNKQGTHQETQYF. CDR3 DNA: TGTGCCAGCAGCTTACCGAATAAACAAGGAACTCACCAAGAGACCCAGTACTTC.

At least ten counts were recorded for this clone. The chain links TRBV5-1 to TRBJ2-5, with D tentatively TRBD1 or TRBD2 (7 bases each). Between the trimmed V and J ends, which lost 1 base and 3 bases, there was a span of 19 bases. The V gene's germline CDR1 is SGHRS and CDR2 YFSETQ. The CDR3 contains 17 residues. The CDR3 protein is CASSLSQTGRGKETQYF. The CDR3 DNA is TGCGCCAGCAGCTTGTCCCAGACAGGGAGGGGAAAAGAGACCCAGTACTTC. Complete variable domain (other parts from reference TRBV5-1 and TRBJ2-5): KAGVTQTPRYLIKTRGQQVTLSCSPISGHRSVSWYQQTPGQGLQFLFEYFSETQRNKGNFPGRFSGRQFSNSRSEMNVSTLELGDSALYLCASSLSQTGRGKETQYFGPGTRLLVL.

This clone was seen ten or more times. The chain recombines TRBV5-6 with TRBJ1-4; D is ambiguous. Trimming removed 0 bases from V and 7 bases from J, with 16 bases in between. This CDR3 spans 16 amino acids. Looked up from germline, CDR1 is SGHDT and CDR2 is YYEEEE. CDR3 residues: CASSLVRRGLAEKLFF. CDR3 coding DNA: TGTGCCAGCAGCTTGGTCCGGCGGGGTCTGGCTGAAAAACTGTTTTTT.

The sample holds many counts of this clone. The V call is TRBV7-8, the J call TRBJ1-3; weak D call: TRBD1 (6 bases). Trimming removed 2 bases at V and 2 bases at J, with 13 bases between. The CDR3 sequence is 16 residues long. Germline CDR1 is SGHVS and CDR2 is FQNEAQ. The CDR3 DNA reads as TGTGCCAGCAGCTTATCGAGGGGGATTGCTGGAAACACCATATATTTT. Protein: CASSLSRGIAGNTIYF.

CDR3 in amino acids: CASSLAEEGFGLEQNYGYTF. The CDR3 nucleotides are TGCGCCAGCAGCTTGGCCGAGGAGGGATTTGGACTCGAACAGAACTATGGCTACACCTTC. The chain uses TRBV5-1 and TRBJ1-2, with D unclear. V gave up 0 bases and J gave up 2 bases, with 26 bases separating them. There are 20 residues in the CDR3. Germline V gives CDR1 SGHRS, CDR2 YFSETQ. The full variable domain, rest sourced from reference TRBV5-1 and TRBJ1-2, is KAGVTQTPRYLIKTRGQQVTLSCSPISGHRSVSWYQQTPGQGLQFLFEYFSETQRNKGNFPGRFSGRQFSNSRSEMNVSTLELGDSALYLCASSLAEEGFGLEQNYGYTFGSGTRLTVV.

The chain recombines TRBV6-5 with TRBJ2-1; maybe TRBD2 (7 bases). The CDR3 runs to 15 residues. Germline CDR1 reads MNHEY; CDR2 reads SVGAGI. Between the trimmed V and J ends, which lost 2 bases and 9 bases, there was a span of 17 bases. The CDR3 loop is CASSYEGGGRSEQFF. DNA for the CDR3: TGTGCCAGCAGTTACGAAGGGGGAGGGCGGAGTGAGCAGTTCTTC.